Detailed here is one TCR beta chain. Its antigen is as yet unknown. TCRdb called the 5' RACE reads again in MiXCR, with one record for every CDR3 protein. The data show roughly 57,000 distinct CDR3 sequences, more than 20% seen once. V was pared by 4 bases and J by 0 bases, with 6 bases of the junction left unmatched. This CDR3 is built from 17 residues. Cells sorted as Tregs were CD4+, CD25+ and CD127-/low. The study's findings and limits: The TCR gene usage of tumor memory CD4+ T cells clustered together with blood and lymph node memory CD4+ cells and with lymph node naive CD4+ cells.

The sample taken for sequencing was tumor-infiltrating Tregs sorted from the breast tumor. The chain links TRBV12-3 or TRBV12-4 to TRBJ2-6; 7 bases agree with TRBD1. This clonotype was obtained from a female donor with breast cancer. As DNA, the CDR3 is TGTGCCAGCAGTTCCGGGACAGAGTTCTCTGGGGCCAACGTCCTGACTTTC. It translates to CASSSGTEFSGANVLTF.